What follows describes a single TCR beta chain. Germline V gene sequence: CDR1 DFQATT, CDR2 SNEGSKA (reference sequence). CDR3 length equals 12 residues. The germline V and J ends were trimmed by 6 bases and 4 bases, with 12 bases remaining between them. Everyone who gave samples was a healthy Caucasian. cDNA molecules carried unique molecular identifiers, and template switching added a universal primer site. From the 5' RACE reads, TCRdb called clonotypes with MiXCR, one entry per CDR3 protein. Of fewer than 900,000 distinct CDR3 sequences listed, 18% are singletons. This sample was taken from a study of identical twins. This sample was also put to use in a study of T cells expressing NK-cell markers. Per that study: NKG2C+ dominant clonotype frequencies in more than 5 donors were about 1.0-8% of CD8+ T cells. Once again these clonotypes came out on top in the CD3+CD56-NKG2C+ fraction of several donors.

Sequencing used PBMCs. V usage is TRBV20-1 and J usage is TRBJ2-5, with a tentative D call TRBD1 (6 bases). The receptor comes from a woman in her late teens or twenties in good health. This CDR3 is CSAQLGGETQYF. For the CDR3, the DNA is TGCAGTGCCCAGCTAGGGGGAGAGACCCAGTACTTC.